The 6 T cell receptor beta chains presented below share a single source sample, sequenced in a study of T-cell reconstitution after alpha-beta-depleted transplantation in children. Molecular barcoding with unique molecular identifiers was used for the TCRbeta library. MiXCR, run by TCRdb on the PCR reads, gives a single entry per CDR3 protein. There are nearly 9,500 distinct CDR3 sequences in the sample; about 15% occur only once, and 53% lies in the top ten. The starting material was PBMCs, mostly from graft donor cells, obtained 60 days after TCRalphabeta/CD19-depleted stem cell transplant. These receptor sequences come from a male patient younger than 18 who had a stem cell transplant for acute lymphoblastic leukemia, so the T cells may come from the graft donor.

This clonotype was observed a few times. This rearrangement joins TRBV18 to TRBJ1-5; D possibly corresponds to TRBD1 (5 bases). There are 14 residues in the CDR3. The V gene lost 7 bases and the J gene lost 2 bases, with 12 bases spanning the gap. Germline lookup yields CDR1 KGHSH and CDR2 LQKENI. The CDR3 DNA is TGTGCCAGCTTCACCGGGACGGGCAATCAGCCCCAGCATTTT. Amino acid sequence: CASFTGTGNQPQHF. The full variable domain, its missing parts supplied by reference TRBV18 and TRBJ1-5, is NAGVMQNPRHLVRRRGQEARLRCSPMKGHSHVYWYRQLPEEGLKFMVYLQKENIIDESGMPKERFSAEFPKEGPSILRIQQVVRGDSAAYFCASFTGTGNQPQHFGDGTRLSIL.

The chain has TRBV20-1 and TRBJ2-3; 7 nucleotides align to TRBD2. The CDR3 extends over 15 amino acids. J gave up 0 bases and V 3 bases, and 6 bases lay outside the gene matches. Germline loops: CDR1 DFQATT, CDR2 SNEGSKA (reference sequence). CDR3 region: CSASRPSGSTDTQYF. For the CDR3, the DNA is TGCAGTGCTAGTAGGCCTAGCGGTAGCACAGATACGCAGTATTTT.

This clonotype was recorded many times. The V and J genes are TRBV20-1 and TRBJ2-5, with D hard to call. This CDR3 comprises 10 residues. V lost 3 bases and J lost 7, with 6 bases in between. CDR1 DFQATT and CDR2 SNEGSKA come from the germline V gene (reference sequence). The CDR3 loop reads CSASMGTQYF. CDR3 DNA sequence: TGCAGTGCTAGCATGGGGACCCAGTACTTC.

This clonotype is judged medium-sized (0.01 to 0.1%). Here the CDR3 reads CATSDRQGVYEQYF. The CDR3 nucleotides are TGTGCCACCAGTGATAGGCAGGGAGTATACGAGCAGTACTTC. The V and J genes are TRBV24-1 and TRBJ2-7, with D possibly called TRBD1 or TRBD2 (5 bases each). CDR1 is KGHDR, CDR2 SFDVKD, per germline. This CDR3 spans 14 amino acids. V was clipped by 3 bases and J by 4 bases, with 12 bases between them.

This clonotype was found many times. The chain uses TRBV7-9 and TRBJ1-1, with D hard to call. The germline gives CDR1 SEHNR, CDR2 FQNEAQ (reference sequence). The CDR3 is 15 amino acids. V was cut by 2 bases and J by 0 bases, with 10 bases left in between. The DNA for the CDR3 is TGTGCCAGCAGCTTACTCGGCCGGCTGAACACTGAAGCTTTCTTT. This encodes CASSLLGRLNTEAFF.

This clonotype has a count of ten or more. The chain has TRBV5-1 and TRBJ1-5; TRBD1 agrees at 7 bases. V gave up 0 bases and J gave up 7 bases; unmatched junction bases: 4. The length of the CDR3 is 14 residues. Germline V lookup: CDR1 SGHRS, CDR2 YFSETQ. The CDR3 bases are TGCGCCAGCAGCTTGGTCAGGGGGGGACAGCCCCAGCATTTT. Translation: CASSLVRGGQPQHF.